Shown below are 8 T cell receptor beta chains from a single sample sequenced in a study of Ad26.COV2.S vaccination and SARS-CoV-2 variants. The protocol was immunoSEQ multiplex PCR, while the TCRdb copy is restricted to in-frame clones and leaves out a portion. Among about 350,000 clones listed, around 89% were seen once. Treatment defined: over 15 received Ad26.COV2.S at low or high dose, single or two shots; five or six received placebo; per-sample allocation not given. Sampling happened 63 days after the first vaccine or placebo injection. Sequenced here: peripheral blood, sampled in a trial of Ad26.COV2.S vaccine versus placebo. The receptors derive from a person aged 18-60 years who received the Ad26.COV2.S COVID-19 vaccine or a placebo.

The chain carries TRBV6-5 and TRBJ2-7; 8 bases match TRBD1. This CDR3 comprises 15 residues. Germline V gene data show CDR1 as MNHEY and CDR2 as SVGAGI. V trimming: 3 bases; J trimming: 1 base; junction bases outside the gene matches: 5. The DNA for the CDR3 is TGTGCCAGCAGTTATTCGGGACAGGCTTCCTACGAGCAGTACTTC. Translated, it gives CASSYSGQASYEQYF.

The rearrangement uses TRBV12-3 or TRBV12-4 and TRBJ2-1; a possible D gene is TRBD2 (6 bases). This CDR3 spans 13 amino acids. The ends were cut back, 6 bases at V and 10 bases at J, with 16 bases in the middle. This CDR3 reads CASSLLLRGEQFF. CDR3 nucleotide sequence: TGTGCCAGCAGCCTACTGCTACGGGGGGAGCAGTTCTTC.

This clone has a handful of counts. V is TRBV4-3 and J is TRBJ1-5; unclear D gene. Per germline, CDR1 LGHNA and CDR2 YSLEER. The CDR3 has 15 residues. Trimming took off 0 bases at V and 4 bases at J, with 10 bases between the two ends. The CDR3 reads CASSQDLGHNQPQHF. The CDR3 DNA reads as TGCGCCAGCAGCCAAGATTTAGGCCATAATCAGCCCCAGCATTTT.

The chain carries TRBV6-5 and TRBJ1-2, with 7 bases matching TRBD1. Germline V gives CDR1 MNHEY, CDR2 SVGAGI. The ends lost 2 bases at V and 8 bases at J; junction bases unmatched: 14. The CDR3 spans 16 residues. As DNA, the CDR3 is TGTGCCAGCAGTTACATGACAGGGAGGGGTCTAGGAGGCTACACCTTC. It translates to CASSYMTGRGLGGYTF.

V gene TRBV2 combines with J gene TRBJ1-1; TRBD1 matches 8 bases. The V gene end was trimmed by 6 bases and the J gene end by 6 bases; junction bases not matched to a gene: 12. Germline V gives CDR1 SNHLY, CDR2 FYNNEI. The CDR3 runs to 15 residues. CDR3 protein: CASRILGQGPPEAFF. The CDR3 nucleotides are TGTGCCAGCAGAATATTAGGACAGGGTCCGCCTGAAGCTTTCTTT.

Details on this clone: Other DNA sequences in this sample translate to the same CDR3. The V and J genes are TRBV6-2 or TRBV6-3 and TRBJ1-1; no definite D call. The CDR3 is 14 residues long. CDR1 and CDR2 from the germline V gene are MNHEY and SVGEGT. The V end was cut by 6 bases, the J end by 2 bases, with 13 bases between. This CDR3 reads CASSRTTGNTEAFF. The CDR3 nucleotides read TGTGCCAGCAGCCGAACGACGGGAAACACTGAAGCTTTCTTT.

This clone was counted a single time. The rearrangement links TRBV9 to TRBJ2-1; D is ambiguous. This CDR3 region has 18 residues. Germline V lookup: CDR1 SGDLS, CDR2 YYNGEE. V lost 2 bases and J lost 8, with 26 bases in between. CDR3 sequence reads: CASSVTPAPDGISDEQFF. The CDR3 DNA is TGTGCCAGCAGCGTTACCCCCGCCCCCGATGGGATCTCCGATGAGCAGTTCTTC.

V gene TRBV7-2 combines with J gene TRBJ2-7; perhaps TRBD1 as D (6 bases). CDR1 is SGHTA and CDR2 is FQGNSA in the germline V gene. The CDR3 loop spans 15 amino acids. Trimming took off 3 bases at V and 4 bases at J, with 16 bases between the two ends. The CDR3, as DNA: TGTGCCAGCAGCTTGAGTGGGGGCGTCGCGTACGAGCAGTACTTC. Its translation: CASSLSGGVAYEQYF.